Below are 12 T cell receptor beta chains sequenced from a single sample in a study of T cell repertoires in cytomegalovirus infection. TCRdb reprocessed the reads via MiXCR and lists one record per CDR3 protein. The sample has about 740,000 distinct CDR3 sequences; roughly 35% are singletons. Sequencing input: PBMCs. The receptors shown here come from a human donor in good health (CMV status not recorded). Some clones in this sample may be carry-over from other donors' samples.

CDR3 amino acids: CASSQDLQGGSNQPQHF. For the CDR3, the DNA is TGTGCCAGCAGCCAAGATCTTCAGGGTGGGAGCAATCAGCCCCAGCATTTT. The gene calls are TRBV4-2 and TRBJ1-5; maybe TRBD1 (5 bases). Trimming removed 0 bases at V and 1 base at J, with 13 bases between. The CDR3 covers 17 residues. CDR1 LGHNA and CDR2 YNFKEQ come from the germline V gene.

A few counts support this clonotype. The chain recombines TRBV7-8 with TRBJ1-3; D unclear. The germline V gene has CDR1 SGHVS and CDR2 FQNEAQ. This CDR3 comprises 16 residues. V was pared by 2 bases and J by 3 bases, with 14 bases between. The CDR3 loop reads CASSLPPGGSGNTIYF. The DNA of the CDR3 is TGTGCCAGCAGCTTACCACCGGGAGGGAGTGGAAACACCATATATTTT.

The V gene is TRBV7-6, the J gene TRBJ2-1; possibly TRBD2 for D (6 bases). The CDR3 runs 11 residues. CDR1 SGHVS and CDR2 FNYEAQ come from the germline V gene. Trimming took 7 bases from V and 10 from J, leaving 11 bases between them. The CDR3 protein is CASMRGGEQFF. Written as DNA, the CDR3 is TGTGCCAGCATGAGGGGAGGCGAGCAGTTCTTC.

This chain links TRBV7-4 with TRBJ2-7; D gene unclear. Germline CDR1 is SGHVT and CDR2 is SQSDAQ. V dropped 4 bases and J dropped 3 bases, with 10 bases sitting between them. CDR3 size: 13 residues. CDR3 DNA sequence: TGTGCCAGCAGCTCGGCGACAAACTACGAGCAGTACTTC. This encodes CASSSATNYEQYF.

The chain links TRBV19 to TRBJ2-7; possibly TRBD2 for D (6 bases). Trimming removed 10 bases at V and 5 bases at J, with 15 bases between. The CDR3 is made up of 12 amino acids. Germline assignment: CDR1 LNHDA and CDR2 SQIVND (reference sequence). The CDR3: CATSLWGDEQYF. DNA for the CDR3: TGTGCCACCTCGCTTTGGGGGGACGAGCAGTACTTC.

This clonotype has at least ten counts. The chain is built from TRBV7-2 and TRBJ1-5; no definite D call. The CDR3 covers 12 residues. Between the trimmed V and J ends, which lost 0 bases and 9 bases, there was a span of 6 bases. CDR1 and CDR2 (germline): SGHTA, FQGNSA. CDR3 in DNA: TGTGCCAGCAGCTTAGCGCGGGGGCCCCAGCATTTT. Its translation: CASSLARGPQHF.

The CDR3 reads CASSLSGTVSEAFF. The CDR3 DNA sequence: TGTGCCAGCAGTTTATCGGGGACCGTATCTGAAGCTTTCTTT. The chain has TRBV27 and TRBJ1-1, with D perhaps TRBD1 (5 bases). The ends were cut back, 0 bases at V and 6 bases at J, with 11 bases in the middle. CDR3 length equals 14 residues. The germline gives CDR1 MNHEY, CDR2 SMNVEV (reference sequence).

This chain uses TRBV19 with TRBJ2-2, with 7 positions matching TRBD1. The CDR3 totals 16 residues. Per germline, CDR1 LNHDA and CDR2 SQIVND (reference sequence). V lost 7 bases and J lost 6; bases outside the gene matches: 14. The DNA for the CDR3 is TGTGCCAGTACCCGTAGACAGGGAATCGGATCCGGGGAGCTGTTTTTT. Translating it yields CASTRRQGIGSGELFF.

CDR3 DNA sequence: TGCAGTGCTAGAGACCCCTTCGGACTAGCGGGAGGGCCGGACACCGGGGAGCTGTTTTTT. Residues: CSARDPFGLAGGPDTGELFF. This sequence joins TRBV20-1 and TRBJ2-2; 15 nucleotides align to TRBD2. The germline gives CDR1 DFQATT, CDR2 SNEGSKA (reference sequence). This CDR3 has 20 residues. Trimming took 0 bases from V and 3 from J; bases not matched to a gene: 11.

The chain has TRBV28 and TRBJ2-6; D may correspond to TRBD1 or TRBD2 (7 bases each). Looked up from germline, CDR1 is MDHEN and CDR2 is SYDVKM. Trimming removed 6 bases from V and 1 base from J, with 19 bases in between. The CDR3 contains 18 residues. This CDR3 is CASSYTQGEGSGANVLTF. In DNA, the CDR3 is TGTGCCAGCAGCTACACTCAGGGGGAGGGATCTGGGGCCAACGTCCTGACTTTC. Full variable domain (rest looked up from reference TRBV28 and TRBJ2-6): DVKVTQSSRYLVKRTGEKVFLECVQDMDHENMFWYRQDPGLGLRLIYFSYDVKMKEKGDIPEGYSVSREKKERFSLILESASTNQTSMYLCASSYTQGEGSGANVLTFGAGSRLTVL.

CDR3: CASSYSTGVGGYTF. CDR3 bases: TGTGCCAGCAGTTATTCTACAGGGGTTGGCGGCTACACCTTC. The rearrangement joins TRBV6-1 to TRBJ1-2, with 7 bases identical to TRBD1. Per germline, CDR1 MNHNS and CDR2 SASEGT. V was pared by 5 bases and J by 8 bases, with 11 bases of the junction left unmatched. This CDR3 contains 14 residues.

The chain combines TRBV2 with TRBJ1-2; D unresolved. Trimming stripped 1 base from V and 7 bases from J, with 7 bases between. This CDR3 region has 12 residues. The germline gives CDR1 SNHLY, CDR2 FYNNEI. The CDR3 DNA reads TGTGCCAGCAGTGAAGTTCTGACTGGCTACACCTTC. It codes for CASSEVLTGYTF.